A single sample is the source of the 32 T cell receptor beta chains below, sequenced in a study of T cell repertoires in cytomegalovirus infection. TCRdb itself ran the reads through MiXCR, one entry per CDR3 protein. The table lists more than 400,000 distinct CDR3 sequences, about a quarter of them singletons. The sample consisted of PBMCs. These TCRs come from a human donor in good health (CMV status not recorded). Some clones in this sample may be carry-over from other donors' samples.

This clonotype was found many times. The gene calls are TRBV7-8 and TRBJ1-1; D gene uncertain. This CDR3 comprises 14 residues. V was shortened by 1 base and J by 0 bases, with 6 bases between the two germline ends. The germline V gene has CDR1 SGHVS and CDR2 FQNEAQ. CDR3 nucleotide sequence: TGTGCCAGCAGCTTAGGTCACATGAACACTGAAGCTTTCTTT. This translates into CASSLGHMNTEAFF.

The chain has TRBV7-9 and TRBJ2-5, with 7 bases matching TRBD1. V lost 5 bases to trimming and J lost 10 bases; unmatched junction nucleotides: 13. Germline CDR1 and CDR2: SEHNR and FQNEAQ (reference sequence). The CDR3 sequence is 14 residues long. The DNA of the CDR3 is TGTGCCAGCAGCCCCGACAGGGCGGTCTGGATCCAGTACTTC. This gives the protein CASSPDRAVWIQYF.

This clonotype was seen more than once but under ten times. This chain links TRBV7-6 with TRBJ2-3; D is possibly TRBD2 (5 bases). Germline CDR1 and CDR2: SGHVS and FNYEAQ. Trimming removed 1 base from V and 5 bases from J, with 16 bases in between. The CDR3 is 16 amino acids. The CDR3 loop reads CASSLGDVGVGDTQYF. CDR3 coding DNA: TGTGCCAGCAGCTTAGGGGATGTGGGAGTCGGAGATACGCAGTATTTT.

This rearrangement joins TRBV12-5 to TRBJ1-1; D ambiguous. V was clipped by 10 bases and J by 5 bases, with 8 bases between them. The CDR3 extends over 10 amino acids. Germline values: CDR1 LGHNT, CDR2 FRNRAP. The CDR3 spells CAMQRTEAFF. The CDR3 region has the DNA TGTGCTATGCAACGGACTGAAGCTTTCTTT.

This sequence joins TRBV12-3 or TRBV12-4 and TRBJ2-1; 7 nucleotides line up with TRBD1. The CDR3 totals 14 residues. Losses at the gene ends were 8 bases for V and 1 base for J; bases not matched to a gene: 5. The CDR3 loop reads CASEKTGSYNEQFF. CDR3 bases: TGTGCCAGCGAGAAGACAGGGTCCTACAATGAGCAGTTCTTC.

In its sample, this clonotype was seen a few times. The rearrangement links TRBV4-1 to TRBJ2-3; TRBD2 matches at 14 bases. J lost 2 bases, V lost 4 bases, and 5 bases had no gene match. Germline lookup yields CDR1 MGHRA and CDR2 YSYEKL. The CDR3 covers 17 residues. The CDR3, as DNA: TGCGCCAGCAGCCGTGGGACTAGCGGGAGCCTCACAGATACGCAGTATTTT. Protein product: CASSRGTSGSLTDTQYF.

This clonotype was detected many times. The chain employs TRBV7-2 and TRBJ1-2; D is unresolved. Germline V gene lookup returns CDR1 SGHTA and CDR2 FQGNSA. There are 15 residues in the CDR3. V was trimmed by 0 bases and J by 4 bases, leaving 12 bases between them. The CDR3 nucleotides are TGTGCCAGCAGCTTAGCGCGGGAGTCCTCCTATGGCTACACCTTC. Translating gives CASSLARESSYGYTF.

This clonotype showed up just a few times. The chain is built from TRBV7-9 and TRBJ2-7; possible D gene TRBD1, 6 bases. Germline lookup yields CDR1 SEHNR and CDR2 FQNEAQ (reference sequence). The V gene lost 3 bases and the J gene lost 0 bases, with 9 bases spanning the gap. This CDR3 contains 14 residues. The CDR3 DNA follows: TGTGCCAGCAGCTTCGGACAGAGCTCCTACGAGCAGTACTTC. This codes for CASSFGQSSYEQYF.

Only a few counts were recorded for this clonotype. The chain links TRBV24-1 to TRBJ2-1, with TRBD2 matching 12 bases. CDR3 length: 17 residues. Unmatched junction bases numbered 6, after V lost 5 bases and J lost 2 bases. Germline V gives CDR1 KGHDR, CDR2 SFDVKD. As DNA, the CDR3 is TGTGCCACCAGTGGGAGGACTAGCGGGAATCCCTACAATGAGCAGTTCTTC. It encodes CATSGRTSGNPYNEQFF.

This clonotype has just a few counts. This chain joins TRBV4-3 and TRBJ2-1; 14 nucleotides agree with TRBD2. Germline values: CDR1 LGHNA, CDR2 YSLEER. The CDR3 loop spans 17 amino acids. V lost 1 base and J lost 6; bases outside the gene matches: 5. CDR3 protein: CASSQARGLAGVNEQFF. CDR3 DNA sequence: TGCGCCAGCAGCCAAGCTAGGGGACTAGCGGGAGTCAATGAGCAGTTCTTC.

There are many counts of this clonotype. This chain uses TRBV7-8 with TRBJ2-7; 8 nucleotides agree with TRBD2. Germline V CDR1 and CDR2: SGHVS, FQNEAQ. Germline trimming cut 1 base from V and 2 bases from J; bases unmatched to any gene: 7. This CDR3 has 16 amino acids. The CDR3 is CASSLGVAGGTYEQYV. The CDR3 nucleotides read TGTGCCAGCAGCTTAGGAGTGGCGGGGGGTACCTACGAGCAGTACGTC.

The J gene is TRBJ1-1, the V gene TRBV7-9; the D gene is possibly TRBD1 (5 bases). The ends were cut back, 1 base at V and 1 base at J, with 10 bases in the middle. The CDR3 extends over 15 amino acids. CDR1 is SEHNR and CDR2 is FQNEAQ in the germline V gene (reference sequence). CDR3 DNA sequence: TGTGCCAGCAGCTTAGGCGGTACAGGGAACACTGAAGCTTTCTTT. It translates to CASSLGGTGNTEAFF.

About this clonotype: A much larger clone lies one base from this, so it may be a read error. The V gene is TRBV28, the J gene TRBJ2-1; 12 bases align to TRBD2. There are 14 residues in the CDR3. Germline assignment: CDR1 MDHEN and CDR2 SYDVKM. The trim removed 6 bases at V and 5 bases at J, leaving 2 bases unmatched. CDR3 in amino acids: CASRRLAGDNEQFF. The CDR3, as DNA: TGTGCCAGCAGGCGACTAGCGGGGGACAATGAGCAGTTCTTC.

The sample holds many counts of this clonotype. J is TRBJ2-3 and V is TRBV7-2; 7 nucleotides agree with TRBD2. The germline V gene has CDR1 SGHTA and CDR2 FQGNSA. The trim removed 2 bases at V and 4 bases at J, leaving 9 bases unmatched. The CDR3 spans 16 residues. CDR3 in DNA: TGTGCCAGCAGCTTAATGGCGGGAGCAGGTTCAGATACGCAGTATTTT. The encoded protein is CASSLMAGAGSDTQYF.

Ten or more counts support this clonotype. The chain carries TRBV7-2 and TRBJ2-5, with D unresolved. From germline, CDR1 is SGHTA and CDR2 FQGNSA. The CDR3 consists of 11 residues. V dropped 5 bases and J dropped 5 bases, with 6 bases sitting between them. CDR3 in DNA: TGTGCCAGCAGCCGGACGGAGACCCAGTACTTC. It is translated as CASSRTETQYF.

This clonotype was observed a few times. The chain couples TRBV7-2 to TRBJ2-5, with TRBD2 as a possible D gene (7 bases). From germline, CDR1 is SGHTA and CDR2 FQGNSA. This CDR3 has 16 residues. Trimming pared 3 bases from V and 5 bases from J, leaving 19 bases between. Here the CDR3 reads CASSFTMRTRGETQYF. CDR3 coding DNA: TGTGCCAGCAGCTTCACAATGAGGACTAGGGGGGAGACCCAGTACTTC.

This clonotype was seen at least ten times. CDR3 amino acids: CASSWGGGEQFF. The CDR3 DNA reads as TGTGCCAGCAGCTGGGGGGGTGGTGAGCAGTTCTTC. This chain links TRBV7-2 with TRBJ2-1; TRBD2 aligns across 7 bases. CDR3 size: 12 residues. Germline CDR1 reads SGHTA; CDR2 reads FQGNSA. V shed 4 bases and J 9 bases; nucleotides not matched to a gene: 3.

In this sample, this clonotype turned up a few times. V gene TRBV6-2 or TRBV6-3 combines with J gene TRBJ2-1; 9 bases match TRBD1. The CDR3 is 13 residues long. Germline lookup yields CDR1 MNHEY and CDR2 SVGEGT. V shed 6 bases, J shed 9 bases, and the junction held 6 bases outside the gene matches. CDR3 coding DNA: TGTGCCAGCAGATGGGACAGGGAGGGTGAGCAGTTCTTC. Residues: CASRWDREGEQFF.

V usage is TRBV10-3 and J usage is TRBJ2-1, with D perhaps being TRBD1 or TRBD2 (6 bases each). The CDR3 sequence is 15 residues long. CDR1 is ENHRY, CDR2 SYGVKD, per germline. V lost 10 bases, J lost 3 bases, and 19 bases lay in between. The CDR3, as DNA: TGTGCCAGCCGTCGGGGGCTAGAGCACTACAATGAGCAGTTCTTC. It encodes CASRRGLEHYNEQFF.

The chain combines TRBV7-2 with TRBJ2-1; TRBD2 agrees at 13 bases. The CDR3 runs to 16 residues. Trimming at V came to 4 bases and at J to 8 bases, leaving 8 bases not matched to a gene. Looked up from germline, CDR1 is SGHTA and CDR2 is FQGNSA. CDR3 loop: CASSWTSGSIAYEQFF. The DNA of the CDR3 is TGTGCCAGCAGCTGGACTAGCGGGAGCATAGCCTATGAGCAGTTCTTC.

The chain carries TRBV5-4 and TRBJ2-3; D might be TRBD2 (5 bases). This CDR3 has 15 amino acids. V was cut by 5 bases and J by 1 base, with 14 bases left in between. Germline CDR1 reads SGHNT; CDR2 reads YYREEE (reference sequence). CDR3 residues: CASRPDLEGTDTQYF. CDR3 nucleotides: TGTGCCAGCAGACCTGACCTGGAGGGCACAGATACGCAGTATTTT.

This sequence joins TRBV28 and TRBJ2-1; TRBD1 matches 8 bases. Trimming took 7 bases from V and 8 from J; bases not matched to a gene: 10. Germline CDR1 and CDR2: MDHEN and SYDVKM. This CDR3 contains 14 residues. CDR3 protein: CASNYLTGVDEQFF. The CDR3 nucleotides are TGTGCCAGCAACTATTTGACAGGGGTGGATGAGCAGTTCTTC.

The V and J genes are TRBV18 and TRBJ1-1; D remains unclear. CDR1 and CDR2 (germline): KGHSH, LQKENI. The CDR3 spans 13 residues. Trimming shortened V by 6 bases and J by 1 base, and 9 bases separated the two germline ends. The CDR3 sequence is CASSPSENTEAFF. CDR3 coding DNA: TGTGCCAGCTCCCCGTCGGAGAACACTGAAGCTTTCTTT.

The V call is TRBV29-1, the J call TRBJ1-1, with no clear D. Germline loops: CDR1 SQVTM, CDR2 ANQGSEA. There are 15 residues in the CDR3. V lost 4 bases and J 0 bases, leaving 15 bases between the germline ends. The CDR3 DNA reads TGCAGCGTTGCTATGTCGACGGGGATGAACACTGAAGCTTTCTTT. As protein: CSVAMSTGMNTEAFF.

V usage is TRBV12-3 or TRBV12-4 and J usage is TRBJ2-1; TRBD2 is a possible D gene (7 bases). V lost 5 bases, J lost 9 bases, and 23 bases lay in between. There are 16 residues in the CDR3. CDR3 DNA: TGTGCCAGCAGTCCAGGGGCGGGAGAGGGAGGTGGTGAGCAGTTCTTC. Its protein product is CASSPGAGEGGGEQFF.

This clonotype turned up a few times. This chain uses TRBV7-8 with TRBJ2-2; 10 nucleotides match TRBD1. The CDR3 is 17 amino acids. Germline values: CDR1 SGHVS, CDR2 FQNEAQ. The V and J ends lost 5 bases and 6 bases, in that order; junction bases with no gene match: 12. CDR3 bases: TGTGCCAGCAGCGCGGGGACAGGGGTGGCTAAGGCCGGGGAGCTGTTTTTT. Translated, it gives CASSAGTGVAKAGELFF.

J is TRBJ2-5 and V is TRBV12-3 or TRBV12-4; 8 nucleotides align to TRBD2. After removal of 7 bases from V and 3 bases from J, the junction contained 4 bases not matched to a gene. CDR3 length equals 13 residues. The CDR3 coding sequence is TGTGCCAGCATTTCAGCGGGAGAAGAGACCCAGTACTTC. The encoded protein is CASISAGEETQYF.

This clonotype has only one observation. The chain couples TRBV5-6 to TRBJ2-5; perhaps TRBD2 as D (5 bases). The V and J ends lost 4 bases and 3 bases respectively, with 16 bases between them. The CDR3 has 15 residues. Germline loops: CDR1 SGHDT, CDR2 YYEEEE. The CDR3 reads CASSPPNWGEETQYF. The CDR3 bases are TGTGCCAGCAGCCCCCCAAATTGGGGAGAAGAGACCCAGTACTTC.

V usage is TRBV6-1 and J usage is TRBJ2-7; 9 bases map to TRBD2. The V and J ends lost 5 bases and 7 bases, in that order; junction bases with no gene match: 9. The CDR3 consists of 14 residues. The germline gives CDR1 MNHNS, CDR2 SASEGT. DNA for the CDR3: TGTGCCAGCAGTATCGTAGCGGGAGTCGAGGAGCAGTACGTC. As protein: CASSIVAGVEEQYV.

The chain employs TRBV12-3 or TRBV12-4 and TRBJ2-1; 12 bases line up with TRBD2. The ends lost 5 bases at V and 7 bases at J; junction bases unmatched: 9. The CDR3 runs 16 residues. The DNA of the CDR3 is TGTGCCAGCAGTCGACTAGCGGGAGTGTTAGGGAATGAGCAGTTCTTC. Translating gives CASSRLAGVLGNEQFF.

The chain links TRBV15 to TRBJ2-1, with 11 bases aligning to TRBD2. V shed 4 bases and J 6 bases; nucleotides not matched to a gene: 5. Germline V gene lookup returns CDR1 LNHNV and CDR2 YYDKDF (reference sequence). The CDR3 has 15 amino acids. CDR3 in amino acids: CATSTLGTSGNEQFF. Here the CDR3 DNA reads TGTGCCACCAGCACCCTCGGGACTAGCGGCAATGAGCAGTTCTTC.

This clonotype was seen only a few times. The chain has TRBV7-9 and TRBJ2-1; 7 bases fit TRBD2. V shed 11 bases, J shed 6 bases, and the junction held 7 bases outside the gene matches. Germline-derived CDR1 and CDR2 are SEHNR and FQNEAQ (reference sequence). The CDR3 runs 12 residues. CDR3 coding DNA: TGTGCCGGCGGGGGAAGAAGCAATGAGCAGTTCTTC. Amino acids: CAGGGRSNEQFF.